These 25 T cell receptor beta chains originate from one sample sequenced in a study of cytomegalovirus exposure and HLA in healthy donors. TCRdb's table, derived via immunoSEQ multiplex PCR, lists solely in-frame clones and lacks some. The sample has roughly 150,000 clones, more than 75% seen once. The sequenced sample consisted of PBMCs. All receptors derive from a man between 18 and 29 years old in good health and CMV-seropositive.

The CDR3 sequence is CASSLRYRTGGVSPLHF. The CDR3 coding sequence is TGTGCCAGCAGCTTGAGATATCGGACAGGGGGCGTATCACCCCTCCACTTT. The V call is TRBV5-8, the J call TRBJ1-6, with TRBD1 matching 11 bases. Trimming at V came to 1 base and at J to 10 bases, leaving 10 bases not matched to a gene. CDR3 length equals 17 residues. CDR1 and CDR2 from the germline V gene are SGHTS and YDEGEE. Together with reference TRBV5-8 and TRBJ1-6, the CDR3 gives the full variable domain: EAGVTQSPTHLIKTRGQQATLRCSPISGHTSVYWYQQALGLGLQFLLWYDEGEERNRGNFPPRFSGRQFPNYSSELNVNALELEDSALYLCASSLRYRTGGVSPLHFGNGTRLTVT.

Here the CDR3 DNA reads TGTGCCAGCAGTTTTACTACCAGGGGGCGGTACGAGCAGTACTTC. Its protein product is CASSFTTRGRYEQYF. The chain has TRBV28 and TRBJ2-7, with TRBD1 matching over 8 bases. This CDR3 spans 15 amino acids. Germline V gene sequence: CDR1 MDHEN, CDR2 SYDVKM. With V trimmed by 3 bases and J by 4 bases, 8 bases remained unmatched.

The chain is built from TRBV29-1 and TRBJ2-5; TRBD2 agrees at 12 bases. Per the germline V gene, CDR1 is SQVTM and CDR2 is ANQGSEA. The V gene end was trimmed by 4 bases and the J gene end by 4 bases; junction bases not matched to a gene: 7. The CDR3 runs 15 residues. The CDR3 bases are TGCAGCGTTGTCCCCCCTAGCGGGAGGGCAGAGACCCAGTACTTC. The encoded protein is CSVVPPSGRAETQYF.

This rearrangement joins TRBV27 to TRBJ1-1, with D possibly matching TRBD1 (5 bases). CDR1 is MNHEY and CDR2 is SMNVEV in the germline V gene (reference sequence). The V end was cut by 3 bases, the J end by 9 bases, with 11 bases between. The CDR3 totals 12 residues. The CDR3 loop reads CASSFGGDQAFF. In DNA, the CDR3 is TGTGCCAGCAGTTTCGGGGGGGATCAAGCTTTCTTT.

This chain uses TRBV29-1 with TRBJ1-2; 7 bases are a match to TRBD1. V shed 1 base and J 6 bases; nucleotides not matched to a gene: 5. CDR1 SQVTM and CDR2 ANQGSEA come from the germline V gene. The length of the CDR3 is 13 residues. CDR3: CSVEGYTGDGYTF. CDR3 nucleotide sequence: TGCAGCGTTGAAGGATACACAGGGGATGGCTACACCTTC.

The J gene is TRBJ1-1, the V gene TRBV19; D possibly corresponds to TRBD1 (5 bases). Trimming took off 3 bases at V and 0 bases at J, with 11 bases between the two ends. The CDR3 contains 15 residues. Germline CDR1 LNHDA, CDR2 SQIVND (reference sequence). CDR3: CASSIFGALNTEAFF. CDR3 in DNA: TGTGCCAGTAGTATCTTTGGGGCGTTGAACACTGAAGCTTTCTTT.

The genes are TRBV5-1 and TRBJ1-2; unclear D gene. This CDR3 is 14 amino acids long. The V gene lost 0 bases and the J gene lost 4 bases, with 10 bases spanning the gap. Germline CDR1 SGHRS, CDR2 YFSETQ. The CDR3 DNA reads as TGCGCCAGCAGCTTGGGGGGAGCCCCCTATGGCTACACCTTC. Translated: CASSLGGAPYGYTF.

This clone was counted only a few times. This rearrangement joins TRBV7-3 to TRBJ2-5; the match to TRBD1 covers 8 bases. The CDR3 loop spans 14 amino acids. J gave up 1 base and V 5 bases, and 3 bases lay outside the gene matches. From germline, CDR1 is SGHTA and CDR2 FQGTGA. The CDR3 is CASSTTGGQETQYF. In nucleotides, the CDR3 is TGTGCCAGCAGCACCACAGGGGGCCAAGAGACCCAGTACTTC.

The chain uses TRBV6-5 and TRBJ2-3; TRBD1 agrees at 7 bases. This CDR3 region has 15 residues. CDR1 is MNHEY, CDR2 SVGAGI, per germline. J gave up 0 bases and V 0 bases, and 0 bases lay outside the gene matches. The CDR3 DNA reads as TGTGCCAGCAGTTACTCGGGACAGAGCACAGATACGCAGTATTTT. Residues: CASSYSGQSTDTQYF.

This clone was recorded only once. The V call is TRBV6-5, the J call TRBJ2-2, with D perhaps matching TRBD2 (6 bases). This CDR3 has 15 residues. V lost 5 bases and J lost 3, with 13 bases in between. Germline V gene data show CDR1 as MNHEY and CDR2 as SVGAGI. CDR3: CASSHRLVDTGELFF. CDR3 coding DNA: TGTGCCAGCAGTCACCGACTAGTTGACACCGGGGAGCTGTTTTTT.

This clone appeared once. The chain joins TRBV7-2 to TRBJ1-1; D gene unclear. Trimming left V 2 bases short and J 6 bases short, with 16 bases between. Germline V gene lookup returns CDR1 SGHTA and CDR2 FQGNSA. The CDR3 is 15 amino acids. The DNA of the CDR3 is TGTGCCAGCAGCTTAAGTCGGGTTAGAAGCGCTGAAGCTTTCTTT. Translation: CASSLSRVRSAEAFF.

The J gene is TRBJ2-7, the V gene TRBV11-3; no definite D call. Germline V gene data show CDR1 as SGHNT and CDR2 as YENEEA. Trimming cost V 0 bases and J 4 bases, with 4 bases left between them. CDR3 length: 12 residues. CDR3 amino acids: CASSLESYEQYF. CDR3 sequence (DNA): TGTGCCAGCAGCTTAGAGTCTTACGAGCAGTACTTC.

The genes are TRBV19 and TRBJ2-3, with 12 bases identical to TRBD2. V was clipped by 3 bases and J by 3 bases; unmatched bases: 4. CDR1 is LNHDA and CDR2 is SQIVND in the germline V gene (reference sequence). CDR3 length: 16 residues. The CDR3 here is CASSIRTSGATDTQYF. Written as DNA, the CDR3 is TGTGCCAGTAGTATCCGGACTAGCGGGGCAACAGATACGCAGTATTTT.

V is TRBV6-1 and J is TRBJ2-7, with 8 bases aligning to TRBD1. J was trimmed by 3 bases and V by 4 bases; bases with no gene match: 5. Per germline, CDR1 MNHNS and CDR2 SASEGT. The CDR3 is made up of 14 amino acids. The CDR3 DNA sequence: TGTGCCAGCAGTGTCTGGGACAGGTTCTACGAGCAGTACTTC. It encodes CASSVWDRFYEQYF.

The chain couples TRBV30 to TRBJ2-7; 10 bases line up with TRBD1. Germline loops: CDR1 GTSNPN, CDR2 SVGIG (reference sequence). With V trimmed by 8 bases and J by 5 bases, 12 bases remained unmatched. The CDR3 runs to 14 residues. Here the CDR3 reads CAGSRGQGFHEQYF. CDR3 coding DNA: TGTGCCGGGTCTCGGGGACAGGGGTTCCACGAGCAGTACTTC.

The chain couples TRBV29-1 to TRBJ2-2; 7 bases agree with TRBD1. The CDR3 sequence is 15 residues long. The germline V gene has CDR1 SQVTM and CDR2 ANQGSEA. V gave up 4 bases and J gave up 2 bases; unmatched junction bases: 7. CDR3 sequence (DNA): TGCAGCGTTGGGGTGACAGGGAGAAACACCGGGGAGCTGTTTTTT. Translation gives CSVGVTGRNTGELFF.

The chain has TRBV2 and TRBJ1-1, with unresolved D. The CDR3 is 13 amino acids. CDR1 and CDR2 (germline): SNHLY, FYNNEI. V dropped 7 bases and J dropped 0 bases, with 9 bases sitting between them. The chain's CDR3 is CASTALLNTEAFF. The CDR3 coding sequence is TGTGCCAGCACCGCACTCTTGAACACTGAAGCTTTCTTT.

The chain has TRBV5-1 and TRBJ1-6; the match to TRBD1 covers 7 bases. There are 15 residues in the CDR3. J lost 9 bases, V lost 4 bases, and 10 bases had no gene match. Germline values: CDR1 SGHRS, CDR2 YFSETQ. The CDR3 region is CASSQRGLQISPLHF. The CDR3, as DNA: TGCGCCAGCAGCCAGAGGGGGCTGCAGATTTCACCCCTCCACTTT.

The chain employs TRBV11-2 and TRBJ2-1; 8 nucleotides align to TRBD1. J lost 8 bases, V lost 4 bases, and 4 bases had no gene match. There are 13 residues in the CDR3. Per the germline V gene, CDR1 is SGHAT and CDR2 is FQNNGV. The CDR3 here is CASSSDRADEQFF. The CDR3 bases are TGTGCCAGCAGCTCGGACAGGGCCGATGAGCAGTTCTTC.

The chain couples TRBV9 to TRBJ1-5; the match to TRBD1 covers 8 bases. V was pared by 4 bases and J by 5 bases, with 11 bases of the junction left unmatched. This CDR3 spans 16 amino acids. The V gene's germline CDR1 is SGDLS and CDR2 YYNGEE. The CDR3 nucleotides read TGTGCCAGCAGCTTGGGTCCCAGGGACAGGCATCAGCCCCAGCATTTT. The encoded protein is CASSLGPRDRHQPQHF.

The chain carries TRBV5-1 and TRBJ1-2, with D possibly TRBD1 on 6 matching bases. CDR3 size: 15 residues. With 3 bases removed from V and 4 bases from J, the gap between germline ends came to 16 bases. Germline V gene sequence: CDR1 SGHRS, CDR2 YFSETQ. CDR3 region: CASSYLAVGGYGYTF. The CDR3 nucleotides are TGCGCCAGCAGCTACTTAGCCGTAGGGGGCTATGGCTACACCTTC.

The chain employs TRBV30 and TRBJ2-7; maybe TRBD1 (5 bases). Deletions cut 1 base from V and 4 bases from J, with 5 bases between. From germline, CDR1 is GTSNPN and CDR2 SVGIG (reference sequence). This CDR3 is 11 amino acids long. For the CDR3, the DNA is TGTGCCTGGAGTGGACAGTACGAGCAGTACTTC. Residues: CAWSGQYEQYF.

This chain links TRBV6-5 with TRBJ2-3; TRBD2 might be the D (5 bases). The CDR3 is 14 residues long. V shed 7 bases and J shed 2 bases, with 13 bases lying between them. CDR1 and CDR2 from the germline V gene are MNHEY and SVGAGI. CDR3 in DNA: TGTGCCAGCAACGGGGTTTCCAACACAGATACGCAGTATTTT. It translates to CASNGVSNTDTQYF.

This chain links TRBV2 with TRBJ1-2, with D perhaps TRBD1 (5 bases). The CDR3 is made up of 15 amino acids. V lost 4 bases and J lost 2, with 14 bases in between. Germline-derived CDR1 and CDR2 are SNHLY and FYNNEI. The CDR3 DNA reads TGTGCCAGCAGTGCCCGACAGATAAGGAACTATGGCTACACCTTC. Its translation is CASSARQIRNYGYTF.

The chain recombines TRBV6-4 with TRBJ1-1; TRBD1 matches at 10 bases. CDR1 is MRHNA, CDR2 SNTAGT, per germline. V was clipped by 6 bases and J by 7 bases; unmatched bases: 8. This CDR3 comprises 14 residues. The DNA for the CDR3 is TGTGCCAGCAGGGTCGGACAGGGGGATGGTGAAGCTTTCTTT. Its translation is CASRVGQGDGEAFF.